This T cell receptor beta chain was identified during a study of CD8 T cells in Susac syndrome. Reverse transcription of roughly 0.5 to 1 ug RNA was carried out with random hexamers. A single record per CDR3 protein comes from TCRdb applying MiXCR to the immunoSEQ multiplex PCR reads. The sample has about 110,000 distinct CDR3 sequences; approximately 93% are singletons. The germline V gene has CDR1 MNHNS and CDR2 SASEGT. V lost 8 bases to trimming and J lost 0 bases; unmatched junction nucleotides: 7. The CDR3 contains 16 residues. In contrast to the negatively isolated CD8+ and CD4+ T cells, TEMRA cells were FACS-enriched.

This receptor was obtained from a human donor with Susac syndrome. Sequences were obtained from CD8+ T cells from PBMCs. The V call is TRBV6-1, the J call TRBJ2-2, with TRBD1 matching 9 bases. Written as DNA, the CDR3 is TGTGCCAGCTTGAGGGGGACAGGGTCGAACACCGGGGAGCTGTTTTTT. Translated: CASLRGTGSNTGELFF.